The rows below give T cell receptor beta chains drawn from one sample of a study of monozygotic twins with inflammatory bowel disease. For each CDR3 protein, TCRdb gives one entry from its re-call of the 5' RACE reads, without DNA. The table for this sample gives about 210,000 distinct CDR3 sequences. The sequencing sample was made of blood. The receptor set was obtained from a human donor with ulcerative colitis or Crohn's disease, or a healthy co-twin of an affected twin (not recorded which). Each CDR3 is given with its conserved first and last residue.

TRBJ2-7 TRBV24-1 CATSDTTGTYEQYF
TRBJ2-3 TRBV11-2 CASSFRLAGTDTQYF
TRBJ1-1 TRBV5-1 CASSLDPQSSGAEAFF
TRBJ2-1 TRBV2 CASSGQTTYNEQFF
TRBJ2-1 TRBV20-1 CSASGGTSNEQFF
TRBJ2-1 TRBV2 CASRLSGRYNEQFF
TRBJ1-6 TRBV20-1 CSAQRVPDSPLHF
TRBJ2-5 TRBV5-1 CASSPQGNWGETQYF
TRBJ2-7 TRBV20-1 CSAREGPFISYEQYF
TRBJ2-1 TRBV27 CASSLEGRAYNEQFF
TRBJ2-7 TRBV27 CASSPTTDREYEQYF
TRBJ1-2 TRBV6-2/TRBV6-3 CASTLGTANYGYTF
TRBJ1-4 TRBV5-6 CASSLAAREKLFF
TRBJ2-5 TRBV20-1 CSARDRGSGRGGGTQYF
TRBJ1-1 TRBV24-1 CATRQGTEAFF
TRBJ1-3 TRBV27 CASSRSRGGGNTIYF
TRBJ2-5 TRBV5-5 CASRGSGSQETQYF
TRBJ2-1 TRBV7-2 CASSLGGSPQGNEQFF
TRBJ1-1 TRBV12-3/TRBV12-4 CASSFGSWGTEAFF
TRBJ2-1 TRBV7-9 CASSSNVFRDRGNEQFF
TRBJ1-3 TRBV7-9 CASSPDGRRKPGNTIYF
TRBJ1-1 TRBV5-1 CASSFEGSTEAFF
TRBJ2-1 TRBV4-1 CASSQDRVAGVYNEQFF
TRBJ2-1 TRBV5-4 CASSAGQGRSYNEQFF